This note documents a single T cell receptor beta chain sequence. The antigen it recognizes is unknown. Given the absence of the conserved phenylalanine or tryptophan at the CDR3 end, a read error is likely. Sequenced using an Illumina HiSeq 2500. Quantitative 5'-RACE with molecular barcodes was the method used to prepare the TCR beta libraries. In the authors' own workflow: A new computational method, built on a probabilistic model of VDJ rearrangement, was used to identify disease-linked TCR variants. The raw public data were reprocessed by TCRdb itself: fastp quality trimming at Q25, MiXCR clonotype calling, in-frame beta chains only. CDR3 protein sequences are deduplicated, and each keeps its most common genes and DNA. TCRdb's processing, not the authors', yielded these V and J calls. The table for this sample lists about 840,000 distinct CDR3 sequences; roughly 12% of them were counted only once. Around 0.51% of the sample is taken by the ten largest.

The record originates from a study of CD8 T cells in ankylosing spondylitis (dated by TCRdb to about 2017). Background for the entire study: T cell receptor beta repertoires were profiled in healthy donors and ankylosing spondylitis patients so that disease-linked TCR variants could be found. The full study cohort comprised 20 to 30 ankylosing spondylitis patients and approximately 100 healthy donors. Samples of peripheral blood were taken, and for ankylosing spondylitis patients, synovial fluid was collected as well. The study at large found these results: In peripheral blood, the disease-linked clones were found at relatively low frequencies and had a CD8+ phenotype. The disease-linked clones were reported as significantly enriched in matched synovial fluid samples from ankylosing spondylitis patients. Some TCR beta motif variants had previously been reported in synovial fluid and blood of reactive arthritis patients, which suggested common disease-initiation mechanisms. A TCR beta motif of roughly 8 highly homologous amino acid variants appeared characteristic of blood from ankylosing spondylitis patients.

The CDR3 numbers 14 amino acids, ends counted. Only the CDR3 part of the read is kept: 42 bases, read in frame from the first base. From the germline V gene, CDR1 is SNHLY and CDR2 is FYNNEI. The trim is 2 bases for V and 7 bases for J, with a gap of 12 bases between the germline ends. The chain joins TRBV2 to TRBJ1-5; the best D guess is TRBD1, with 6 bases matching. Sequencing input: blood, either unsorted or a sorted T cell fraction (not recorded which). The source of this sequence is a male donor with ankylosing spondylitis. The CDR3 region: CASSEQAGVQPQHL. The DNA is TGTGCCAGCAGTGAACAGGCAGGGGTACAGCCCCAGCATCTT.